This entry lists 18 T cell receptor beta chains sequenced from one sample in a study of T cell responses to AZD1222 COVID-19 vaccine. Here immunoSEQ multiplex PCR was the method, and the copy in TCRdb shows in-frame clones only, minus some. This sample carries some 200,000 clones, roughly 93% of them seen once, and the ten largest clones take roughly 0.99%. The source was peripheral blood, collected on day 0 of AZD1222 vaccination. Source of these receptors: an adult in good health.

This clone has only one observation. The CDR3, as DNA: TGTGCCAGCTCACTTACCGGGACAGTGAATCAGCCCCAGCATTTT. It specifies CASSLTGTVNQPQHF. The chain uses TRBV18 and TRBJ1-5, with 7 nucleotides matching TRBD1. The CDR3 has 15 residues. Germline-derived CDR1 and CDR2 are KGHSH and LQKENI. Unmatched junction bases numbered 7, after V lost 4 bases and J lost 4 bases. Full variable domain (missing parts from reference TRBV18 and TRBJ1-5): NAGVMQNPRHLVRRRGQEARLRCSPMKGHSHVYWYRQLPEEGLKFMVYLQKENIIDESGMPKERFSAEFPKEGPSILRIQQVVRGDSAAYFCASSLTGTVNQPQHFGDGTRLSIL.

The chain carries TRBV10-2 and TRBJ1-5; D gene unclear. Trimming stripped 0 bases from V and 7 bases from J, with 16 bases between. CDR3 length: 16 amino acids. CDR1 WSHSY and CDR2 SAAADI come from the germline V gene. CDR3 coding DNA: TGCGCCAGCAGTGAGTCCTTCCGATTGACGGAGCAGCCCCAGCATTTT. It yields the protein CASSESFRLTEQPQHF.

This clone was counted a single time. The chain is built from TRBV24-1 and TRBJ1-1, with TRBD1 as a possible D gene (6 bases). The V end lost 4 bases, the J end lost 2 bases, and 13 bases lay between the germline ends. CDR1 is KGHDR and CDR2 is SFDVKD in the germline V gene. The CDR3 runs to 15 residues. For the CDR3, the DNA is TGTGCCACCAGTGACACCGGGGGCGGCAACACTGAAGCTTTCTTT. This gives the protein CATSDTGGGNTEAFF.

The chain has TRBV7-2 and TRBJ1-5; maybe TRBD1 (6 bases). V gave up 4 bases and J gave up 5 bases, with 15 bases separating them. The CDR3 has 15 residues. From germline, CDR1 is SGHTA and CDR2 FQGNSA. The CDR3 here is CASSSGGGADQPQHF. The CDR3 nucleotides read TGTGCCAGCAGCTCCGGCGGGGGGGCGGATCAGCCCCAGCATTTT. Filled out from reference TRBV7-2 and TRBJ1-5, the complete variable domain reads GAGVSQSPSNKVTEKGKDVELRCDPISGHTALYWYRQSLGQGLEFLIYFQGNSAPDKSGLPSDRFSAERTGGSVSTLTIQRTQQEDSAVYLCASSSGGGADQPQHFGDGTRLSIL.

The CDR3 DNA follows: TGTGCCAGCAGTTCGGAGCGGGGGTCGACGGGGGAGCAGTACTTC. This sequence encodes CASSSERGSTGEQYF. The chain has TRBV2 and TRBJ2-7, with 8 bases that match TRBD2. The length of the CDR3 is 15 residues. In germline, CDR1 is SNHLY, CDR2 FYNNEI. V trimming: 5 bases; J trimming: 7 bases; junction bases outside the gene matches: 13.

This chain joins TRBV5-1 and TRBJ2-7; 9 positions match TRBD1. Germline-derived CDR1 and CDR2 are SGHRS and YFSETQ. With V trimmed by 0 bases and J by 6 bases, 10 bases remained unmatched. CDR3 size: 16 residues. The CDR3 sequence is CASSLAGTGIGSEQYF. In DNA, the CDR3 is TGCGCCAGCAGCTTGGCCGGGACAGGGATCGGATCCGAGCAGTACTTC.

This rearrangement joins TRBV5-1 to TRBJ2-7, with 7 bases matching TRBD2. The CDR3 loop spans 14 amino acids. The germline gives CDR1 SGHRS, CDR2 YFSETQ. The V segment lost 0 bases and the J segment 6 bases; nucleotides outside the gene matches: 6. CDR3 nucleotides: TGCGCCAGCAGCTTGGATCTCTCTAGCGGCGAGCAGTACTTC. Amino acids: CASSLDLSSGEQYF.

V and J are TRBV5-6 and TRBJ2-7; D may be TRBD2 (6 bases). The germline gives CDR1 SGHDT, CDR2 YYEEEE. The CDR3 has 15 residues. V was pared by 0 bases and J by 2 bases, with 12 bases between. The CDR3 DNA is TGTGCCAGCAGCTTGGCTTCGGGGGACCCCTACGAGCAGTACTTC. This gives the protein CASSLASGDPYEQYF. Together with reference TRBV5-6 and TRBJ2-7, the CDR3 gives the full variable domain: DAGVTQSPTHLIKTRGQQVTLRCSPKSGHDTVSWYQQALGQGPQFIFQYYEEEERQRGNFPDRFSGHQFPNYSSELNVNALLLGDSALYLCASSLASGDPYEQYFGPGTRLTVT.

This chain joins TRBV7-9 and TRBJ1-5; the D is unclear. Germline CDR1 is SEHNR and CDR2 is FQNEAQ (reference sequence). The length of the CDR3 is 14 residues. Trimming took off 5 bases at V and 0 bases at J, with 8 bases between the two ends. CDR3 region: CASSHDNSNQPQHF. CDR3 DNA: TGTGCCAGCAGCCACGACAATAGCAATCAGCCCCAGCATTTT.

The CDR3 nucleotides read TGTGCCAGCAGCCACCGGACTAGCGGTCCCCACAATGAGCAGTTCTTC. It translates to CASSHRTSGPHNEQFF. The rearrangement links TRBV13 to TRBJ2-1; 10 nucleotides match TRBD2. This CDR3 spans 16 amino acids. Germline CDR1 PRHDT, CDR2 FYEKMQ (reference sequence). V lost 5 bases to trimming and J lost 5 bases; unmatched junction nucleotides: 9.

This rearrangement joins TRBV13 to TRBJ2-3; D gene uncertain. V lost 2 bases and J lost 3, with 9 bases in between. Germline V CDR1 and CDR2: PRHDT, FYEKMQ (reference sequence). The CDR3 loop spans 14 amino acids. In nucleotides, the CDR3 is TGTGCCAGCAGCTTATATAAATCTACAGATACGCAGTATTTT. This sequence encodes CASSLYKSTDTQYF. Complete variable domain (other parts from reference TRBV13 and TRBJ2-3): AAGVIQSPRHLIKEKRETATLKCYPIPRHDTVYWYQQGPGQDPQFLISFYEKMQSDKGSIPDRFSAQQFSDYHSELNMSSLELGDSALYFCASSLYKSTDTQYFGPGTRLTVL.

This chain links TRBV7-2 with TRBJ1-6; perhaps TRBD1 as D (6 bases). V was clipped by 2 bases and J by 7 bases, with 12 bases between them. The germline gives CDR1 SGHTA, CDR2 FQGNSA. CDR3 length equals 15 residues. In nucleotides, the CDR3 is TGTGCCAGCAGCTTACTGGGGGCCACCAATTCACCCCTCCACTTT. Translation gives CASSLLGATNSPLHF.

The J gene is TRBJ2-1, the V gene TRBV9, with D tentatively TRBD1 (5 bases). Germline V gene sequence: CDR1 SGDLS, CDR2 YYNGEE. The CDR3 has 12 amino acids. The ends were cut back, 3 bases at V and 10 bases at J, with 11 bases in the middle. CDR3 nucleotide sequence: TGTGCCAGCAGCGGGCCGTCAGGGGAGCAGTTCTTC. It codes for CASSGPSGEQFF.

The chain's CDR3 is CASSLAAGPRNQPQHF. In DNA, the CDR3 is TGTGCCAGCAGCTTAGCAGCAGGACCTCGCAATCAGCCCCAGCATTTT. J is TRBJ1-5 and V is TRBV7-2; D is ambiguous. V lost 0 bases, J lost 2 bases, and 11 bases lay in between. Germline V lookup: CDR1 SGHTA, CDR2 FQGNSA. The CDR3 contains 16 residues.

V and J are TRBV28 and TRBJ2-2; D not certain. V shed 2 bases and J shed 3 bases, with 7 bases lying between them. There are 14 residues in the CDR3. Germline V gene lookup returns CDR1 MDHEN and CDR2 SYDVKM. CDR3 coding DNA: TGTGCCAGCAGTTTAGAAGGGTACACCGGGGAGCTGTTTTTT. Protein: CASSLEGYTGELFF.

This chain joins TRBV3-1 (or the pseudogene TRBV3-2) and TRBJ2-1, with D maybe TRBD2 (5 bases). V lost 1 base, J lost 7 bases, and 14 bases lay in between. This CDR3 has 15 amino acids. Germline V gene data show CDR1 as LGHDT and CDR2 as YNNKEL (reference sequence). In DNA form, the CDR3 reads TGTGCCAGCAGCCAAGTTACGGGATGGTTGAATGAGCAGTTCTTC. Translation: CASSQVTGWLNEQFF.

The gene calls are TRBV24-1 and TRBJ2-7; 8 bases are a match to TRBD1. Germline V gene lookup returns CDR1 KGHDR and CDR2 SFDVKD. The CDR3 is 15 amino acids. J was trimmed by 2 bases and V by 7 bases; bases with no gene match: 9. The CDR3 loop is CATSSGTGLTYEQYF. The DNA for the CDR3 is TGTGCCACCAGCTCCGGGACAGGCCTGACCTACGAGCAGTACTTC.

The V and J genes are TRBV29-1 and TRBJ2-1, with 12 bases lining up with TRBD2. V lost 6 bases and J lost 8; bases outside the gene matches: 8. The CDR3 length is 14 residues. In germline, CDR1 is SQVTM, CDR2 ANQGSEA. CDR3 bases: TGCAGCGTCCGGGGACTAGCGGGCTTCGATGAGCAGTTCTTC. Its protein product is CSVRGLAGFDEQFF.